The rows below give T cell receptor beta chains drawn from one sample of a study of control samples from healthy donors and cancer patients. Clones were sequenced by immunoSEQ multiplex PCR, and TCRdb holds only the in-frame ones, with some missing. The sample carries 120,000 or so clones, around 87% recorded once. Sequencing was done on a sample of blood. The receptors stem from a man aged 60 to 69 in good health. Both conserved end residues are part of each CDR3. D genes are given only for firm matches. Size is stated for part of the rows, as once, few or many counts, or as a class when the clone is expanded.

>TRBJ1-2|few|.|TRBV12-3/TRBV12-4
CASSGPAYGYTF
TGTGCCAGCAGTGGCCCCGCCTATGGCTACACCTTC
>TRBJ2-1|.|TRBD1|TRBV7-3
CASSPQTGGLYNEQFF
TGTGCCAGCAGCCCACAGACAGGGGGCCTCTACAATGAGCAGTTCTTC
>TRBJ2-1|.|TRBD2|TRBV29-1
CSVEGAGDDNEQFF
TGCAGCGTTGAAGGGGCGGGGGACGACAATGAGCAGTTCTTC
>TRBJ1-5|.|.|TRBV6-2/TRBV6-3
CASSFGGPGASNQPQHF
TGTGCCAGCAGTTTCGGGGGGCCGGGGGCCAGCAATCAGCCCCAGCATTTT
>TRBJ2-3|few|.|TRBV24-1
CATSDLGGASPMRDTQYF
TGTGCCACCAGTGATTTAGGAGGGGCCAGCCCGATGAGAGATACGCAGTATTTT
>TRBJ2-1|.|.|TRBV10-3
CAISAPPGHEQFF
TGTGCCATCAGTGCCCCCCCAGGGCATGAGCAGTTCTTC
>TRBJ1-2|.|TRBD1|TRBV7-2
CASSDGQGDYGYTF
TGTGCCAGCAGCGACGGACAGGGGGACTATGGCTACACCTTC
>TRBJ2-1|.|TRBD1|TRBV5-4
CASGQGSGNEQFF
TGTGCCAGCGGACAGGGGTCTGGGAATGAGCAGTTCTTC
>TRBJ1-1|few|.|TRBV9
CASSFGRANTEAFF
TGTGCCAGCAGCTTCGGACGGGCGAACACTGAAGCTTTCTTT
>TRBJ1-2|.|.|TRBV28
CASTKLLGGYTF
TGTGCCAGCACCAAGTTACTGGGAGGCTACACCTTC
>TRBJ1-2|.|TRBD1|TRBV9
CASSVGDRKTYYGYTF
TGTGCCAGCAGCGTAGGGGACAGGAAAACCTACTATGGCTACACCTTC
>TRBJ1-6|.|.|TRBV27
CASASLAGNSPLHF
TGTGCCAGCGCCTCTTTGGCGGGGAATTCACCCCTCCACTTT
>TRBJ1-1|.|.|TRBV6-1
CASSSNTWGTEAFF
TGTGCCAGCAGCTCTAATACTTGGGGCACTGAAGCTTTCTTT
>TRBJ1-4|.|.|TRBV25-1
CASRETVERGKLFF
TGTGCCAGCAGGGAGACAGTAGAAAGGGGGAAACTGTTTTTT
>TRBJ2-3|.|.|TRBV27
CASSLTGNTDTQYF
TGTGCCAGCAGCCTTACGGGGAACACAGATACGCAGTATTTT
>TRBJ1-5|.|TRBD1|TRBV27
CASSLSPGGGRGNQPQHF
TGTGCCAGCAGTTTATCCCCGGGAGGGGGCAGAGGCAATCAGCCCCAGCATTTT
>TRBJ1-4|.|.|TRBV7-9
CALPERGLGEKLFF
TGTGCCCTACCAGAAAGGGGCTTGGGGGAAAAACTGTTTTTT
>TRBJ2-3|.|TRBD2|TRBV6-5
CASSYGGRFRTDTQYF
TGTGCCAGCAGTTACGGCGGGAGATTTCGCACAGATACGCAGTATTTT
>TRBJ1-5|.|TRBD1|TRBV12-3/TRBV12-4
CASSFSGGAQHF
TGTGCCAGCAGTTTCTCAGGGGGCGCACAGCATTTT
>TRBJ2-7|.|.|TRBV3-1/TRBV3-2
CASSLRPRTYEQYF
TGTGCCAGCAGCCTAAGACCGAGGACCTACGAGCAGTACTTC
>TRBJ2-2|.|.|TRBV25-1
CASSLTGELFF
TGTGCCAGCAGTCTCACCGGGGAGCTGTTTTTT
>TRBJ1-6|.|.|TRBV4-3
CASSEIRDPYNSPLHF
TGCGCCAGCAGTGAAATCAGGGATCCCTATAATTCACCCCTCCACTTT
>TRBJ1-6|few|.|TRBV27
CASRRALRGNSPLHF
TGTGCCAGCAGGAGAGCGCTGAGGGGCAATTCACCCCTCCACTTT
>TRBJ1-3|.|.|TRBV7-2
CASSLVTARNTIYF
TGTGCCAGCAGCTTAGTAACCGCTCGAAACACCATATATTTT
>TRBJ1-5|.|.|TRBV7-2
CASSFRPGRNSNQPQHF
TGTGCCAGCAGCTTTAGGCCTGGGCGGAATAGCAATCAGCCCCAGCATTTT
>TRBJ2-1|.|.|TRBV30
CAWSVLESTREQFF
TGTGCCTGGAGTGTACTAGAATCTACCAGGGAGCAGTTCTTC
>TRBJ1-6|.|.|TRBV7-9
CASSLFGERSYNSPLHF
TGTGCCAGCAGCTTATTCGGGGAGCGCTCCTATAATTCACCCCTCCACTTT
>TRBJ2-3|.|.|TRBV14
CASSQAARHTDTQYF
TGTGCCAGCAGCCAAGCTGCCAGACACACAGATACGCAGTATTTT
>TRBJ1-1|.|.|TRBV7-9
CASSPSGGHNTEAFF
TGTGCCAGCAGCCCCTCCGGGGGGCATAACACTGAAGCTTTCTTT
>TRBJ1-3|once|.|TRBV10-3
CATLIPPGNTIYF
TGTGCCACCCTTATTCCCCCTGGAAACACCATATATTTT
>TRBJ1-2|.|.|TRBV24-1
CATSDHMTNYGYTF
TGTGCCACCAGTGATCACATGACTAACTATGGCTACACCTTC
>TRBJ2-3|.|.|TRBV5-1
CASSLGQNTDTQYF
TGCGCCAGCAGCTTGGGACAGAACACAGATACGCAGTATTTT
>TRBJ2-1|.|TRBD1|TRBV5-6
CASSYRQGADEQFF
TGTGCCAGCAGCTATAGACAGGGGGCGGATGAGCAGTTCTTC